What follows are 19 T cell receptor beta chains derived from one specimen sequenced in a study of cytomegalovirus exposure and HLA in healthy donors (dated by TCRdb to about 2017). Receptors were amplified or captured by the immunoSEQ multiplex PCR assay. The clones in this table, taken by TCRdb from immuneACCESS, are in-frame only. Not every clone is retained; where verified, under half of the shortfall comes from an unresolved V gene, and the cause of the rest is unknown. The sample contains fewer than 90,000 clones, approximately 95% of them found a single time. 2.1% of the sample is in the top ten clones. The source material was PBMCs. The receptors were gathered from a woman between 18 and 29 years old in good health and CMV-seronegative.

The V gene is TRBV18, the J gene TRBJ2-1; 9 bases fit TRBD2. After removal of 0 bases from V and 4 bases from J, the junction contained 7 bases not matched to a gene. Germline V gene data show CDR1 as KGHSH and CDR2 as LQKENI. The CDR3 loop spans 17 amino acids. In nucleotides, the CDR3 is TGTGCCAGCTCACCACCGGAGCGGGGGGTCTTATACAATGAGCAGTTCTTC. The encoded protein is CASSPPERGVLYNEQFF.

The rearrangement links TRBV29-1 to TRBJ2-7, with D possibly matching TRBD1 (5 bases). V dropped 7 bases and J dropped 3 bases, with 10 bases sitting between them. The CDR3 has 11 amino acids. Germline V gene lookup returns CDR1 SQVTM and CDR2 ANQGSEA. The CDR3, as DNA: TGCAGCGCCGCGCAGGGCTACGAGCAGTACTTC. Protein sequence: CSAAQGYEQYF.

The rearrangement uses TRBV2 and TRBJ2-3; TRBD2 aligns across 7 bases. V gave up 2 bases and J gave up 9 bases; unmatched junction bases: 2. The V gene's germline CDR1 is SNHLY and CDR2 FYNNEI. The CDR3 runs 12 residues. CDR3 protein: CASSERLATQYF. CDR3 sequence (DNA): TGTGCCAGCAGTGAACGACTAGCAACGCAGTATTTT.

The chain joins TRBV4-2 to TRBJ2-7; 9 nucleotides agree with TRBD1. This CDR3 comprises 16 residues. With V trimmed by 4 bases and J by 4 bases, 11 bases remained unmatched. The V gene's germline CDR1 is LGHNA and CDR2 YNFKEQ. The CDR3 bases are TGTGCCAGCAGCCCGCGGACAGGGGAGGCGTCTTACGAGCAGTACTTC. Translating it yields CASSPRTGEASYEQYF.

V and J are TRBV28 and TRBJ1-5; D not resolved. Germline V gives CDR1 MDHEN, CDR2 SYDVKM. Trimming stripped 4 bases from V and 14 bases from J, with 12 bases between. This CDR3 is 11 amino acids long. The CDR3 region is CASSSNTQEHF. For the CDR3, the DNA is TGTGCCAGCAGTTCAAATACTCAGGAGCATTTT.

The J gene is TRBJ1-2, the V gene TRBV11-2; D is possibly TRBD1 (6 bases). V lost 0 bases and J 8 bases, leaving 25 bases between the germline ends. Germline lookup yields CDR1 SGHAT and CDR2 FQNNGV. The CDR3 extends over 18 amino acids. CDR3 DNA sequence: TGTGCCAGCAGCTTAGATCACAGGGAGTCACACCCCGCTTGGGGCTACACCTTC. Protein product: CASSLDHRESHPAWGYTF.

The rearrangement joins TRBV5-8 to TRBJ1-3; D is unclear. The CDR3 extends over 15 amino acids. With 5 bases removed from V and 2 bases from J, the gap between germline ends came to 14 bases. Germline V gene sequence: CDR1 SGHTS, CDR2 YDEGEE. CDR3 amino acids: CASSLGLHPGNTIYF. The DNA for the CDR3 is TGTGCCAGCAGTCTCGGACTCCACCCTGGAAACACCATATATTTT.

The chain combines TRBV5-1 with TRBJ2-2; TRBD1 might be the D (6 bases). The germline V gene encodes CDR1 SGHRS and CDR2 YFSETQ. The ends were cut back, 1 base at V and 8 bases at J, with 15 bases in the middle. This CDR3 is built from 15 residues. The CDR3 nucleotides are TGCGCCAGCAGCTTGACAGGGTTTGGTTCAGGGGAGCTGTTTTTT. This sequence encodes CASSLTGFGSGELFF. The variable domain in full, completed from reference TRBV5-1 and TRBJ2-2, reads KAGVTQTPRYLIKTRGQQVTLSCSPISGHRSVSWYQQTPGQGLQFLFEYFSETQRNKGNFPGRFSGRQFSNSRSEMNVSTLELGDSALYLCASSLTGFGSGELFFGEGSRLTVL.

This clone was seen only once. The rearrangement joins TRBV27 to TRBJ2-1, with unresolved D. Trimming stripped 5 bases from V and 0 bases from J, with 14 bases between. CDR1 and CDR2 from the germline V gene are MNHEY and SMNVEV (reference sequence). The CDR3 is made up of 16 amino acids. DNA for the CDR3: TGTGCCAGCAGTCCCCAAGCCTTCGACTCCTACAATGAGCAGTTCTTC. It translates to CASSPQAFDSYNEQFF.

The chain links TRBV5-1 to TRBJ1-1, with a weak D call TRBD1 (6 bases). This CDR3 has 14 residues. Germline CDR1 is SGHRS and CDR2 is YFSETQ. The V and J ends lost 3 bases and 4 bases respectively, with 13 bases between them. The DNA of the CDR3 is TGCGCCAGCAGCTCCCTGGGAGGGGGCACTGAAGCTTTCTTT. Amino acid sequence: CASSSLGGGTEAFF.

The chain employs TRBV7-9 and TRBJ1-1; tentatively, D is TRBD1 (5 bases). The germline V gene has CDR1 SEHNR and CDR2 FQNEAQ (reference sequence). The CDR3 runs 16 residues. Trimming shortened V by 4 bases and J by 5 bases, and 20 bases separated the two germline ends. The CDR3, as DNA: TGTGCCAGCAGCTCCGTAGCGGGGCAAGGGTTTACTGAAGCTTTCTTT. It codes for CASSSVAGQGFTEAFF.

DNA of the CDR3: TGTGCCAGCAGTTTATGGGGCGAGTGGGACAGGGGATCCGAGCAGTACTTC. This translates into CASSLWGEWDRGSEQYF. The chain carries TRBV27 and TRBJ2-7; TRBD1 agrees at 10 bases. The CDR3 consists of 17 residues. V was pared by 1 base and J by 6 bases, with 12 bases of the junction left unmatched. Looked up from germline, CDR1 is MNHEY and CDR2 is SMNVEV (reference sequence).

About this clone: This sample also contains other DNA sequences that code for the same CDR3. The chain combines TRBV7-9 with TRBJ2-7; D remains ambiguous. Trimming took off 5 bases at V and 1 base at J, with 6 bases between the two ends. Looked up from germline, CDR1 is SEHNR and CDR2 is FQNEAQ (reference sequence). CDR3 length: 12 residues. CDR3 sequence reads: CASSPGSYEQYF. DNA for the CDR3: TGTGCCAGCAGCCCCGGTTCCTACGAGCAGTACTTC.

V usage is TRBV11-2 and J usage is TRBJ1-2; 10 nucleotides line up with TRBD1. Germline CDR1 reads SGHAT; CDR2 reads FQNNGV. The CDR3 has 14 residues. With V trimmed by 5 bases and J by 7 bases, 7 bases remained unmatched. The CDR3 loop reads CASSRDRGFGGYTF. The CDR3 nucleotides read TGTGCCAGCAGCCGGGACAGGGGATTCGGTGGCTACACCTTC.

The chain carries TRBV19 and TRBJ1-1, with D possibly being TRBD1 (6 bases). Germline assignment: CDR1 LNHDA and CDR2 SQIVND (reference sequence). V was pared by 4 bases and J by 2 bases, with 8 bases between. This CDR3 has 13 amino acids. DNA of the CDR3: TGTGCCAGTAGTACCAGGGGAAACACTGAAGCTTTCTTT. As protein: CASSTRGNTEAFF.

The V and J genes are TRBV30 and TRBJ2-7; 10 bases line up with TRBD2. Germline V gives CDR1 GTSNPN, CDR2 SVGIG (reference sequence). The V gene end was trimmed by 5 bases and the J gene end by 5 bases; junction bases not matched to a gene: 6. CDR3 length: 13 residues. This CDR3 is CAWAGTSVNEQYF. CDR3 bases: TGTGCCTGGGCCGGGACTAGCGTGAACGAGCAGTACTTC.

This chain connects TRBV6-6 to TRBJ1-3, with D tentatively TRBD1 (6 bases). Germline CDR1 reads MNHNY; CDR2 reads SVGAGI (reference sequence). V was trimmed by 7 bases and J by 0 bases, leaving 13 bases between them. The CDR3 has 15 residues. DNA for the CDR3: TGTGCCAGCACTCGGGGGGGCTCCTCTGGAAACACCATATATTTT. Translated: CASTRGGSSGNTIYF.

The chain carries TRBV5-8 and TRBJ2-5; D is ambiguous. The V end lost 0 bases, the J end lost 2 bases, and 8 bases lay between the germline ends. The CDR3 runs 14 residues. The germline CDR1 and CDR2 sequences are SGHTS and YDEGEE. The CDR3 loop is CASSLGAVQETQYF. The DNA for the CDR3 is TGTGCCAGCAGCTTGGGGGCAGTTCAAGAGACCCAGTACTTC.

The V call is TRBV27, the J call TRBJ2-7; 10 positions agree with TRBD2. The CDR3 totals 14 residues. The V and J ends lost 2 bases and 3 bases, in that order; junction bases with no gene match: 1. Germline lookup yields CDR1 MNHEY and CDR2 SMNVEV (reference sequence). CDR3 in DNA: TGTGCCAGCAGTTTACTAGCGGGGGTCTACGAGCAGTACTTC. This gives the protein CASSLLAGVYEQYF.